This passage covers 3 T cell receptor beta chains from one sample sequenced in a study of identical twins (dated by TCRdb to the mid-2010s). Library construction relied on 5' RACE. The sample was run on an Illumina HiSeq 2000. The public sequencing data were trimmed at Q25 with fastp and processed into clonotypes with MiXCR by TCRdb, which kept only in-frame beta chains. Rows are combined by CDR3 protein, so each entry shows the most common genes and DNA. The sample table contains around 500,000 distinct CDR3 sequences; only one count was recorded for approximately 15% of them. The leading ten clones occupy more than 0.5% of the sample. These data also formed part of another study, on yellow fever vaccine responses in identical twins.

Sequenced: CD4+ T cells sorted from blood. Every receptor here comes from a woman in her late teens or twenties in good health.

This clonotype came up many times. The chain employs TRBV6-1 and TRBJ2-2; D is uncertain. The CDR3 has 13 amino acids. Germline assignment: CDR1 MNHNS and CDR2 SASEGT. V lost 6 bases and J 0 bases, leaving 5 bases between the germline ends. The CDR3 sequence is CASRTSNTGELFF. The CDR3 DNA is TGTGCCAGCAGGACCTCGAACACCGGGGAGCTGTTTTTT.

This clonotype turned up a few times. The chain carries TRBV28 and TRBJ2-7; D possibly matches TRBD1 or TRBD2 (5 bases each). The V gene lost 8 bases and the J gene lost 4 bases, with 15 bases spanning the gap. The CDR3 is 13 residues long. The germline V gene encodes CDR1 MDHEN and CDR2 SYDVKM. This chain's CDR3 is CASRSTDYYEQYF. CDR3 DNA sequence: TGTGCCAGCCGATCGACAGACTATTACGAGCAGTACTTC.

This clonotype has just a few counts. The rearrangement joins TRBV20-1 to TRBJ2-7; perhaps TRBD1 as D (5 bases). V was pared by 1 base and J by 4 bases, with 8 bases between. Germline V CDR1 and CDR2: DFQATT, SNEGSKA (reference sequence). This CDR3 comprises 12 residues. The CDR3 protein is CSARVPGYEQYF. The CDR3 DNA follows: TGCAGTGCTAGAGTCCCAGGGTACGAGCAGTACTTC.